Listed below are T cell receptor beta chains from one sample, sequenced in a study of regulatory T cells in long-lasting Graves disease. TCRdb reprocessed the multiplex PCR reads via MiXCR and lists one record per CDR3 protein. Of 350,000 to 450,000 distinct CDR3 sequences listed, more than 20% were seen once; the top ten hold less than 25%. This specimen was peripheral blood mononuclear cells (PBMCs), taken when the disease was refractory, from a patient treated with antithyroid drugs. These receptors all come from a female donor with Graves disease. Each CDR3 is given with its conserved first and last residue. The D gene is left open where the match is weak. Some rows mark clone size as missing; the rest say once, few, many or name a class of expanded clone.

clone size	D gene	V gene	J gene	CDR3 DNA	CDR3 protein
.	TRBD2	TRBV29-1	TRBJ2-3	TGCAGCGTTGAAGCCGTGCGGACTAGCGGGAGAGTGGATACGCAGTATTTT	CSVEAVRTSGRVDTQYF
few	.	TRBV12-3/TRBV12-4	TRBJ2-5	TGTGCCAGCCTGGGCCCGGGAGAGACCCAGTACTTC	CASLGPGETQYF
.	.	TRBV5-4	TRBJ2-5	TGTGCCAGCAGCTTGGGGGGTAGCGTGGGAGAGACCCAGTACTTC	CASSLGGSVGETQYF
many	TRBD1	TRBV12-3/TRBV12-4	TRBJ1-2	TGTGCCAGCAGAACAAACCGGGACAGGGTCAACTATGGCTACACCTTC	CASRTNRDRVNYGYTF
many	.	TRBV28	TRBJ2-7	TGTGCCAGCAGTTCCCCTGGAGCCCCCGGGGACGAGCAGTACTTC	CASSSPGAPGDEQYF
few	.	TRBV7-9	TRBJ2-7	TGTGCCAGCAGCCTATCGTTTGGGCTAAAATCCTACGAGCAGTACTTC	CASSLSFGLKSYEQYF
many	TRBD1	TRBV10-2	TRBJ1-6	TGCGCCACCAGGCAGGGGGCTGTGACACCCCTCCACTTT	CATRQGAVTPLHF
few	.	TRBV7-2	TRBJ2-7	TGTGCCAGCAGCTTAACGCCCCGGACCGTCTCCTACGAGCAGTACTTC	CASSLTPRTVSYEQYF
many	.	TRBV7-2	TRBJ1-6	TGTGCCAGCAGCTTAATATTTTGGGGGGACTCACCCCTCCACTTT	CASSLIFWGDSPLHF
many	TRBD2	TRBV12-3/TRBV12-4	TRBJ2-7	TGTGCCAGCAGTTGGCGGACTAGCTCCTACGAGCAGTACTTC	CASSWRTSSYEQYF
.	.	TRBV6-5	TRBJ2-7	TGTGCCAGCAGTTACCAGCGGTCAACTAGAGTCGCCTACGAGCAGTACTTC	CASSYQRSTRVAYEQYF
.	TRBD1	TRBV7-8	TRBJ1-6	TGTGCCAGCAGCTTAGCGATGACAGGGAGCTCCTATAATTCACCCCTCCACTTT	CASSLAMTGSSYNSPLHF
.	TRBD2	TRBV30	TRBJ2-5	TGTGCCTGGAGTAAGGGGACTAGCGTTCAAGAGACCCAGTACTTC	CAWSKGTSVQETQYF
many	.	TRBV28	TRBJ2-7	TGTGCCAGCAGTTTTGTCAGCGGTTCTACGAGTAAGCAGTACTTC	CASSFVSGSTSKQYF
few	.	TRBV7-8	TRBJ1-5	TGTGCCAGCAGCTTAGATGGCGGACTTATTACCAATCAGCCCCAGCATTTT	CASSLDGGLITNQPQHF
.	TRBD2	TRBV7-9	TRBJ2-2	TGTGCCAGCAGCTTATCGGCGGGAGGGCGGGGAGAGCTGTTTTTT	CASSLSAGGRGELFF
.	TRBD1	TRBV20-1	TRBJ1-1	TGCAGTGCTATCGACAGGGTGATGAACACTGAAGCTTTCTTT	CSAIDRVMNTEAFF
.	.	TRBV5-1	TRBJ1-1	TGCGCCAGCAGCCCTATTATTAACACTGAAGCTTTCTTT	CASSPIINTEAFF
few	TRBD1	TRBV20-1	TRBJ1-1	TGCAGTGCTAACAGGGGATTGAACACTGAAGCTTTCTTT	CSANRGLNTEAFF
.	.	TRBV4-1	TRBJ1-1	TGCGCCAGCAGCCAACCCCAGGAGGTTAAGGAAGCTTCCTTT	CASSQPQEVKEASF
many	.	TRBV27	TRBJ1-2	TGTGCCAGCAGTTTATCTATAAACACTTATGGCTACACCTTC	CASSLSINTYGYTF
few	TRBD2	TRBV9	TRBJ2-3	TGTGCCAGCAGCGCTATACTAGCGGGAGCAGATACGCAGTATTTT	CASSAILAGADTQYF
many	.	TRBV9	TRBJ2-5	TGTGCCAGCAGCGTTGGGTTCCTTGAGACCCAGTACTTC	CASSVGFLETQYF
.	.	TRBV20-1	TRBJ1-4	TGCAGTGCTAGACCGGACGGGTATAATGAAAAACTGTTTTTT	CSARPDGYNEKLFF
few	TRBD2	TRBV10-2	TRBJ2-7	TGCGCCAGCAGATCTAGCGGGAGTTACGAGCAGTACTTC	CASRSSGSYEQYF
many	.	TRBV6-2/TRBV6-3	TRBJ1-1	TGTGCCAGCACCCGAGGGGCGAACACTGAAGCTTTCTTT	CASTRGANTEAFF
.	.	TRBV28	TRBJ1-3	TGTGCCAGCACCGGGCCCGTGAGCTCTGGAAACACCATATATTTT	CASTGPVSSGNTIYF
few	.	TRBV7-3	TRBJ2-3	TGTGCCAGCAGCTTAATGGGGCAGTCCGGCGGTACGCAGTATTTT	CASSLMGQSGGTQYF
few	.	TRBV6-2/TRBV6-3	TRBJ2-7	TGTGCCAGCAGTTATGGGGACGATCGCGAGGCGCTGGAGCAGTACTTC	CASSYGDDREALEQYF
few	.	TRBV6-9	TRBJ1-2	TGTGCCAGCAGTTACCAGGACAGCCCCCGGGAGAGCTACACCTTC	CASSYQDSPRESYTF
.	TRBD2	TRBV25-1	TRBJ2-3	TGTGCCAGCAGTGAATATGGGAGGGGAAGCACAGATACGCAGTATTTT	CASSEYGRGSTDTQYF
few	.	TRBV30	TRBJ1-4	TGTGCCTGGAGTTCGCGGCGGGCAACTAATGAAAAACTGTTTTTT	CAWSSRRATNEKLFF
many	.	TRBV20-1	TRBJ2-7	TGCAGTGCCCCGAGACTTGGGGGCGGGGAGCAGTACTTC	CSAPRLGGGEQYF
few	.	TRBV27	TRBJ1-5	TGTGCCAGCAGTTTAGGCGGCGTTGAAGGGCAGCCCCAGCATTTT	CASSLGGVEGQPQHF
.	.	TRBV9	TRBJ2-7	TGTGCCAGCAGCGTAGCACCCCTCTACGAGCAGTACTTC	CASSVAPLYEQYF
many	.	TRBV6-2/TRBV6-3	TRBJ2-2	TGTGCCAGCGGCTACAACACCGGGGAGCTGTTTTTT	CASGYNTGELFF